These T cell receptor beta chains were read from a single sample in a study of T cell repertoires in cytomegalovirus infection. TCRdb analysed the reads with MiXCR anew, one entry per CDR3 protein. This sample has some 940,000 distinct CDR3 sequences, with roughly 30% found just once. The antigens of these receptors remain unknown. The material sequenced was cultured CD8+ T cells from PBMCs, taken from culture after CMV antigen stimulation. These receptors came from a human donor in good health (CMV status not recorded). Some clones in this sample may be carry-over from other donors' samples. CDR3s include the opening cysteine and the closing phenylalanine or tryptophan. The order of the fields is clone size, J gene, V gene, CDR3 protein. Clone size is not always given. Where it is, it says once, few, many or a class for expanded clones.

>few|TRBJ1-5|TRBV7-2
CASSLGTLYSNQPQHF
>few|TRBJ2-7|TRBV5-1
CASNPGTGTNEQYF
>few|TRBJ1-2|TRBV7-9
CASSLGSGVNYGYTF
>-|TRBJ2-5|TRBV15
CATSIGTGGASETQYF
>few|TRBJ1-1|TRBV15
CATSEPPGTEAFF
>-|TRBJ1-1|TRBV15
CATSRSRDTRETEAFF
>many|TRBJ1-2|TRBV12-3/TRBV12-4
CASSPGDPGYYGYTF
>-|TRBJ2-5|TRBV11-2
CASSLLGHFQETQYF
>-|TRBJ1-4|TRBV7-2
CASSVGTGGFVKLFF
>-|TRBJ2-1|TRBV29-1
CSVEDPRTGGPKEQFF
>few|TRBJ1-2|TRBV6-2/TRBV6-3
CASIPPAGTGDYGYTF
>-|TRBJ2-5|TRBV7-9
CASSAASSQETQYF
>once|TRBJ2-1|TRBV19
CASTMGRLNEQFF
>-|TRBJ1-6|TRBV7-3
CASSLMDARSPLHF
>-|TRBJ2-2|TRBV3-1
CASSPLALGTTNTGELFF
>-|TRBJ1-2|TRBV11-2
CASSFPGQGGRGYTF
>-|TRBJ2-2|TRBV7-2
CVSSLASAGAVATGELFF
>once|TRBJ2-7|TRBV14
CACSPSGSGYEQYF
>few|TRBJ2-2|TRBV7-9
CASSWATVSNTGELFF
>-|TRBJ2-5|TRBV12-3/TRBV12-4
CASSFDNSLQTQYF
>many|TRBJ1-4|TRBV7-6
CASSLGTGGDEKLFF
>-|TRBJ1-4|TRBV18
CASSTSGTGYEKLFF
>few|TRBJ2-2|TRBV6-1
CASRQTGELFF
>few|TRBJ2-2|TRBV6-1
CASSWDSASPNTGELFF
>few|TRBJ1-1|TRBV6-2/TRBV6-3
CASSPTGGLTEAFF
>few|TRBJ2-3|TRBV4-1
CASSQVTSGGTDTQYF
>-|TRBJ2-5|TRBV29-1
CSVEDVQGSWQETQYF
>many|TRBJ2-2|TRBV12-3/TRBV12-4
CASSFWLAGGNTGELFF
>few|TRBJ1-2|TRBV10-2
CATRQGGDGYTF
>-|TRBJ2-3|TRBV9
CASSAPRGGGRTDTQYF
>-|TRBJ2-1|TRBV19
CASSPRFFGEQFF
>-|TRBJ2-1|TRBV5-8
CASRLDGLEQFF
>-|TRBJ2-1|TRBV7-3
CTSSIIDNEQFF
>-|TRBJ2-7|TRBV20-1
CSARHYGGYEQYF
>-|TRBJ2-5|TRBV5-1
CASSGYEETQYF
>few|TRBJ1-1|TRBV6-2/TRBV6-3
CASIQGYNTEAFF
>-|TRBJ2-1|TRBV27
CASSLSTPVNEQFF
>many|TRBJ2-1|TRBV7-8
CASSPRRGGRRNEQFF
>-|TRBJ1-2|TRBV6-1
CAASGDLGLVSGYTF
>-|TRBJ2-2|TRBV12-3/TRBV12-4
CASSQSPRGTGELFF
>-|TRBJ2-1|TRBV4-1
CASSREPNNLAGGSYNEQFF
>many|TRBJ1-1|TRBV4-1
CASSQDGGNTEAFF
>-|TRBJ2-1|TRBV20-1
CSARDASGVYNEQFF
>once|TRBJ2-5|TRBV2
CASRASAGGGLETQYF
>many|TRBJ2-4|TRBV7-9
CASRGPEAKNIQYF
>-|TRBJ1-2|TRBV27
CASSLSPNPIYGYTF
>-|TRBJ1-1|TRBV6-5
CASSIHLQDHSPEAFF
>few|TRBJ2-2|TRBV27
CASVRDTGELFF
>few|TRBJ2-6|TRBV27
CASSKSGANVLTF
>-|TRBJ2-1|TRBV6-5
CASSRDKPSYNEQFF
>many|TRBJ2-3|TRBV20-1
CSAKRDRPRDTQYF
>-|TRBJ1-2|TRBV7-2
CASSLLVRNYGYTF
>few|TRBJ1-5|TRBV2
CASSEAHRGRNQPQHF
>many|TRBJ2-1|TRBV12-3/TRBV12-4
CASSSGGAGTGHNEQFF
>few|TRBJ2-3|TRBV7-2
CASSLGIRKGDTQYF
>many|TRBJ2-1|TRBV7-9
CASSLQANEQFF
>-|TRBJ2-5|TRBV24-1
CATSDRSGEETQYF